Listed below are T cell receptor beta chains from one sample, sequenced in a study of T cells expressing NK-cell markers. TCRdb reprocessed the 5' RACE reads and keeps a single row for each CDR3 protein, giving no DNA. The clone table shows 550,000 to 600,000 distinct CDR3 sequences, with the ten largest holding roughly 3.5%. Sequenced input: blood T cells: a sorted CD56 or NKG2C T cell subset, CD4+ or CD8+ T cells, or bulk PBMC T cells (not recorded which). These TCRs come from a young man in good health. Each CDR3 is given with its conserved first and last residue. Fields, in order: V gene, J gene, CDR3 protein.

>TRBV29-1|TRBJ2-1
CSGSGTGTYGEQFF
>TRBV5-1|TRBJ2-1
CASSAPGLSTYNEQFF
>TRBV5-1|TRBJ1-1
CASSLSPDGNTEAFF
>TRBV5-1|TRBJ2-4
CASSLDAGTLKNIQYF
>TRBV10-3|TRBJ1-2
CAIAGDRAGYTF
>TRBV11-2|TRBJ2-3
CASSLEGSLFSTDTQYF
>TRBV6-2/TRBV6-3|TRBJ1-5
CASSYAGGDNQPQHF
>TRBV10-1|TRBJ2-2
CASSESGGATGELFF
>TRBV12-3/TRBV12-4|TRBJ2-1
CASTQHSGSFDEQFF
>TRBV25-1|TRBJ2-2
CASSEGPANTGELFF
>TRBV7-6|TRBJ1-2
CASGGDRDYGYTF
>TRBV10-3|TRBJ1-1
CAISPRQDWNTEAFF
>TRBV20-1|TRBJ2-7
CSANLGPTYEQYF
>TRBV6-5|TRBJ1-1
CASRSVIGAFF
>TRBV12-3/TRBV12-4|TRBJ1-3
CASSETGSSGNTIYF
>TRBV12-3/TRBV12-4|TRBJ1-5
CASSLTGDINQPQHF
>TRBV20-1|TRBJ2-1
CSATGTSPAEQFF
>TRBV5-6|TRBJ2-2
CASSPGQGETGELFF
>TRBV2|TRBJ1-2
CASSDLLQGYTF
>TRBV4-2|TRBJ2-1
CASTGGGLADPSSYNEQFF
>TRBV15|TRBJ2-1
CATSRDPSNEQFF
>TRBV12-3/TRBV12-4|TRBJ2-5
CASSPRGSGETQYF
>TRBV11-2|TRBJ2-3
CASSLEGRLSSTDTQYF
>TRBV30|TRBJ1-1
CAWRVQGIDTEAFF
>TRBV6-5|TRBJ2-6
CASSLTAGSGANVLTF
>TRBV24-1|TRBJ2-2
CATSIMGQGNTGELFF
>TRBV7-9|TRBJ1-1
CASSPREDLNTEAFF
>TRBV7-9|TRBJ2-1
CASRFFAVPNGEQFF
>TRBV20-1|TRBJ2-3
CSAPGGKSSADTQYF
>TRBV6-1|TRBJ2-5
CASSPPRQGPQETQYF